These 29 T cell receptor beta chains were sequenced from one sample in a study of blood T cell repertoires in COVID-19. Some clones are missing from TCRdb's copy, which holds only in-frame ones; the method was immunoSEQ multiplex PCR. The sample holds 350,000 to 550,000 clones, 80% to 90% seen once. Specimen: PBMCs or T cells enriched from blood (not recorded which). The origin of the receptors is a man in his thirties or forties who had recovered from COVID-19.

The chain couples TRBV19 to TRBJ2-2; D might be TRBD2 (6 bases). Germline CDR1 reads LNHDA; CDR2 reads SQIVND (reference sequence). The V and J ends lost 8 bases and 1 base respectively, with 11 bases between them. The CDR3 runs 14 residues. The CDR3 is CASGISGNTGELFF. The DNA for the CDR3 is TGTGCCAGTGGGATTAGCGGGAACACCGGGGAGCTGTTTTTT. Complete variable domain (other parts from reference TRBV19 and TRBJ2-2): DGGITQSPKYLFRKEGQNVTLSCEQNLNHDAMYWYRQDPGQGLRLIYYSQIVNDFQKGDIAEGYSVSREKKESFPLTVTSAQKNPTAFYLCASGISGNTGELFFGEGSRLTVL.

The chain has TRBV15 and TRBJ1-1; 11 bases are shared with TRBD1. The germline V gene encodes CDR1 LNHNV and CDR2 YYDKDF (reference sequence). J gave up 1 base and V 3 bases, and 4 bases lay outside the gene matches. This CDR3 is 16 amino acids long. In DNA form, the CDR3 reads TGTGCCACCAGCAGGGGACAGGGGGGCTGGAACACTGAAGCTTTCTTT. Protein: CATSRGQGGWNTEAFF.

In DNA, the CDR3 is TGTGCCAGCAGCCATTCGGGACAGGGGGCTTCTGGATATGGCTACACCTTC. Amino acid sequence: CASSHSGQGASGYGYTF. The rearrangement uses TRBV3-1 (or the pseudogene TRBV3-2) and TRBJ1-2; TRBD1 agrees at 12 bases. V dropped 3 bases and J dropped 5; count of bases not matched to a gene: 10. Germline values: CDR1 LGHDT, CDR2 YNNKEL (reference sequence). The CDR3 is 17 amino acids.

The CDR3, as DNA: TGTGCCAGCAGTTTGGGGACAGGGGGGAATGAGCAGTTCTTC. Translating gives CASSLGTGGNEQFF. V usage is TRBV27 and J usage is TRBJ2-1, with TRBD1 matching over 11 bases. Germline V gene lookup returns CDR1 MNHEY and CDR2 SMNVEV (reference sequence). The length of the CDR3 is 14 residues. The trim removed 3 bases at V and 7 bases at J, leaving 2 bases unmatched.

This clone was counted only a few times. The rearrangement links TRBV10-1 to TRBJ2-7; TRBD2 matches 11 bases. The CDR3 contains 14 residues. V lost 6 bases, J lost 3 bases, and 4 bases stayed unmatched. Germline V gives CDR1 WNHNN, CDR2 SYGVQD (reference sequence). CDR3 nucleotide sequence: TGCGCCAGCAGCAAAACTAGCGGGAGCTACGAGCAGTACTTC. It codes for CASSKTSGSYEQYF.

The chain recombines TRBV27 with TRBJ2-7; 10 positions match TRBD2. V lost 5 bases and J lost 3; bases outside the gene matches: 13. Germline CDR1 reads MNHEY; CDR2 reads SMNVEV (reference sequence). This CDR3 has 17 amino acids. DNA of the CDR3: TGTGCCAGCAGTAGAACTTCCGGGACTAGCGCCTTCTACGAGCAGTACTTC. This codes for CASSRTSGTSAFYEQYF.

This clone has just a few counts. This chain uses TRBV28 with TRBJ1-5; D is ambiguous. The germline V gene encodes CDR1 MDHEN and CDR2 SYDVKM. Trimming cost V 6 bases and J 0 bases, with 6 bases left between them. The CDR3 has 13 residues. CDR3 nucleotide sequence: TGTGCCAGCAGACCAGATAGCAATCAGCCCCAGCATTTT. Amino acids: CASRPDSNQPQHF.

The CDR3 DNA follows: TGTGCCAGCGCCCAGCGGATCTCACGGTTGGGCACTGAAGCTTTCTTT. It specifies CASAQRISRLGTEAFF. The chain is built from TRBV28 and TRBJ1-1; D is uncertain. Trimming pared 8 bases from V and 4 bases from J, leaving 23 bases between. CDR1 and CDR2 (germline): MDHEN, SYDVKM. There are 16 residues in the CDR3.

J is TRBJ2-5 and V is TRBV3-1 (or the pseudogene TRBV3-2), with D hard to call. The CDR3 is 14 residues long. Germline assignment: CDR1 LGHDT and CDR2 YNNKEL (reference sequence). V dropped 4 bases and J dropped 7 bases, with 16 bases sitting between them. CDR3 sequence: CASSRGSPVGTQYF. The CDR3 bases are TGTGCCAGCAGCCGCGGCTCACCCGTCGGGACCCAGTACTTC.

This chain connects TRBV2 to TRBJ1-1; 8 nucleotides match TRBD1. J was trimmed by 1 base and V by 5 bases; bases with no gene match: 3. There are 14 residues in the CDR3. Germline CDR1 SNHLY, CDR2 FYNNEI. This CDR3 is CASSKTGANTEAFF. DNA of the CDR3: TGTGCCAGCAGTAAGACAGGGGCGAACACTGAAGCTTTCTTT.

V and J are TRBV5-1 and TRBJ2-7, with 10 positions matching TRBD2. Germline loops: CDR1 SGHRS, CDR2 YFSETQ. With V trimmed by 0 bases and J by 2 bases, 5 bases remained unmatched. The CDR3 totals 16 residues. The CDR3 DNA is TGCGCCAGCAGCTTGGAGAGCGGGAGGGCTACCTACGAGCAGTACTTC. This gives the protein CASSLESGRATYEQYF.

V usage is TRBV18 and J usage is TRBJ2-7; TRBD1 might be the D (5 bases). This CDR3 contains 18 residues. Looked up from germline, CDR1 is KGHSH and CDR2 is LQKENI. The V end was cut by 5 bases, the J end by 0 bases, with 23 bases between. The CDR3: CASSALSPVGHSSYEQYF. CDR3 DNA sequence: TGTGCCAGCTCAGCATTATCGCCGGTCGGACATAGCTCCTACGAGCAGTACTTC.

The chain combines TRBV14 with TRBJ2-1; 8 bases fit TRBD2. CDR1 SGHDN and CDR2 FVKESK come from the germline V gene. CDR3 length: 15 residues. Trimming took 3 bases from V and 4 from J; bases not matched to a gene: 5. CDR3 in amino acids: CASSQGGLVYNEQFF. CDR3 nucleotide sequence: TGTGCCAGCAGCCAGGGGGGACTAGTATACAATGAGCAGTTCTTC.

This clone appeared a few times. The rearrangement uses TRBV12-3 or TRBV12-4 and TRBJ1-1; D is undetermined. The V end was cut by 3 bases, the J end by 6 bases, with 8 bases between. The CDR3 covers 12 residues. CDR3 protein: CASSLAFSEAFF. DNA for the CDR3: TGTGCCAGCAGTTTGGCCTTCTCTGAAGCTTTCTTT.

The chain joins TRBV3-1 (or the pseudogene TRBV3-2) to TRBJ2-1, with 7 bases that match TRBD1. The ends lost 4 bases at V and 2 bases at J; junction bases unmatched: 5. CDR1 and CDR2 from the germline V gene are LGHDT and YNNKEL (reference sequence). The CDR3 totals 15 residues. The CDR3 DNA reads TGTGCCAGCAGCCGGGACAGAGCCACCTACAATGAGCAGTTCTTC. It specifies CASSRDRATYNEQFF.

The chain employs TRBV28 and TRBJ1-2; the match to TRBD1 covers 8 bases. The CDR3 runs to 14 residues. Germline-derived CDR1 and CDR2 are MDHEN and SYDVKM. Trimming removed 4 bases from V and 10 bases from J; junction bases left unmatched: 11. In DNA, the CDR3 is TGTGCCAGCAGTTCGGGACAGGCAGTTTATTACTACACCTTC. Protein product: CASSSGQAVYYYTF.

This chain connects TRBV3-1 (or the pseudogene TRBV3-2) to TRBJ2-2; 9 nucleotides match TRBD2. V lost 4 bases to trimming and J lost 7 bases; unmatched junction nucleotides: 10. Germline CDR1 is LGHDT and CDR2 is YNNKEL (reference sequence). This CDR3 is 16 amino acids long. The CDR3 sequence: CASSRPYSGGGGELFF. CDR3 DNA sequence: TGTGCCAGCAGCCGACCTTATAGCGGGGGTGGCGGGGAGCTGTTTTTT.

Turning to this clone: The germline gene is not matched at one end of the junction; a read error may be the cause. The chain carries TRBV18 and TRBJ2-7; D is ambiguous. The germline gives CDR1 KGHSH, CDR2 LQKENI. The CDR3 spans 13 residues. CDR3 residues: CASSPSRSSEQYF. The CDR3 DNA is TGTGCCAGCTCACCATCTCGGTCCTCCGAGCAGTACTTC.

J is TRBJ1-1 and V is TRBV28, with 8 bases identical to TRBD1. V lost 7 bases, J lost 2 bases, and 9 bases stayed unmatched. The germline V gene has CDR1 MDHEN and CDR2 SYDVKM. This CDR3 comprises 15 residues. CDR3 sequence: CASKTRTGPNTEAFF. In DNA, the CDR3 is TGTGCCAGCAAAACCCGGACAGGGCCAAACACTGAAGCTTTCTTT.

This chain connects TRBV11-3 to TRBJ2-1, with 16 nucleotides matching TRBD2. CDR3 length: 18 residues. Per germline, CDR1 SGHNT and CDR2 YENEEA. V lost 3 bases and J lost 10; bases outside the gene matches: 12. CDR3 bases: TGTGCCAGCAGCTTCGGGACTAGCGGGAGGGTAACCCTTAGGGAGCAGTTCTTC. Amino acid sequence: CASSFGTSGRVTLREQFF. Full variable domain (missing parts from reference TRBV11-3 and TRBJ2-1): EAGVVQSPRYKIIEKKQPVAFWCNPISGHNTLYWYLQNLGQGPELLIRYENEEAVDDSQLPKDRFSAERLKGVDSTLKIQPAELGDSAVYLCASSFGTSGRVTLREQFFGPGTRLTVL.

The rearrangement links TRBV28 to TRBJ1-1; D is unclear. V lost 4 bases and J lost 0, with 15 bases in between. The CDR3 has 16 amino acids. Looked up from germline, CDR1 is MDHEN and CDR2 is SYDVKM. CDR3 DNA: TGTGCCAGCAGTTCGGTACGGGTTTACATGAACACTGAAGCTTTCTTT. It translates to CASSSVRVYMNTEAFF. The variable domain in full, completed from reference TRBV28 and TRBJ1-1, reads DVKVTQSSRYLVKRTGEKVFLECVQDMDHENMFWYRQDPGLGLRLIYFSYDVKMKEKGDIPEGYSVSREKKERFSLILESASTNQTSMYLCASSSVRVYMNTEAFFGQGTRLTVV.

The chain has TRBV4-1 and TRBJ1-2, with 9 bases identical to TRBD1. In germline, CDR1 is MGHRA, CDR2 YSYEKL. The CDR3 has 14 amino acids. V lost 2 bases, J lost 8 bases, and 6 bases stayed unmatched. In DNA form, the CDR3 reads TGCGCCAGCAGCCAACCCGGGACAGGGTACGGCTACACCTTC. It is translated as CASSQPGTGYGYTF.

The V call is TRBV5-1, the J call TRBJ2-3, with TRBD1 as a possible D gene (6 bases). Deletions cut 5 bases from V and 4 bases from J, with 11 bases between. The CDR3 is made up of 13 amino acids. Germline V gene lookup returns CDR1 SGHRS and CDR2 YFSETQ. In nucleotides, the CDR3 is TGCGCCAGCAGTCAGGGGTCAGCAGATACGCAGTATTTT. It encodes CASSQGSADTQYF.

To note about this clone: Other DNA variants within this sample encode the same CDR3. The CDR3 reads CASSPRQDPYNEQFF. The CDR3 DNA sequence: TGTGCCAGCAGCCCCCGACAGGATCCCTACAATGAGCAGTTCTTC. The chain carries TRBV3-1 (or the pseudogene TRBV3-2) and TRBJ2-1; possible D gene TRBD1, 6 bases. V lost 4 bases and J lost 2, with 12 bases in between. Per the germline V gene, CDR1 is LGHDT and CDR2 is YNNKEL (reference sequence). The length of the CDR3 is 15 residues.

The chain links TRBV5-4 to TRBJ1-2; D gene uncertain. Germline CDR1 and CDR2: SGHNT and YYREEE (reference sequence). Trimming shortened V by 0 bases and J by 1 base, and 4 bases separated the two germline ends. The CDR3 covers 13 residues. The DNA of the CDR3 is TGTGCCAGCAGCTTGGGTAATAACTATGGCTACACCTTC. As protein: CASSLGNNYGYTF.

The rearrangement links TRBV27 to TRBJ2-7, with 8 bases aligning to TRBD2. V trimming: 5 bases; J trimming: 4 bases; junction bases outside the gene matches: 7. In germline, CDR1 is MNHEY, CDR2 SMNVEV (reference sequence). There are 14 residues in the CDR3. The CDR3 here is CASSTGGRWYEQYF. The CDR3 nucleotides are TGTGCCAGCAGTACGGGCGGGAGGTGGTACGAGCAGTACTTC.

The chain links TRBV7-3 to TRBJ2-2; 14 bases are shared with TRBD2. Germline CDR1 SGHTA, CDR2 FQGTGA. The CDR3 has 17 amino acids. The ends lost 4 bases at V and 5 bases at J; junction bases unmatched: 6. CDR3 sequence reads: CASSSPGLAGGTGELFF. The DNA for the CDR3 is TGTGCCAGCAGCTCCCCAGGACTAGCGGGAGGAACCGGGGAGCTGTTTTTT.

The chain carries TRBV6-6 and TRBJ1-2, with 9 bases lining up with TRBD1. This CDR3 has 13 residues. Losses at the gene ends were 4 bases for V and 6 bases for J; bases not matched to a gene: 3. The V gene's germline CDR1 is MNHNY and CDR2 SVGAGI (reference sequence). CDR3 in amino acids: CASSLGTGNGYTF. The DNA for the CDR3 is TGTGCCAGCAGTTTGGGGACAGGGAATGGCTACACCTTC.

This clone was observed once. The gene calls are TRBV2 and TRBJ2-7; D may be TRBD2 (5 bases). CDR1 SNHLY and CDR2 FYNNEI come from the germline V gene. This CDR3 region has 13 residues. V was clipped by 7 bases and J by 6 bases, with 16 bases between them. CDR3 nucleotide sequence: TGTGCCAGCACCACTGGACTTCTTCCCGAGCAGTACTTC. It codes for CASTTGLLPEQYF. Full variable domain (remainder filled in from reference TRBV2 and TRBJ2-7): EPEVTQTPSHQVTQMGQEVILRCVPISNHLYFYWYRQILGQKVEFLVSFYNNEISEKSEIFDDQFSVERPDGSNFTLKIRSTKLEDSAMYFCASTTGLLPEQYFGPGTRLTVT.